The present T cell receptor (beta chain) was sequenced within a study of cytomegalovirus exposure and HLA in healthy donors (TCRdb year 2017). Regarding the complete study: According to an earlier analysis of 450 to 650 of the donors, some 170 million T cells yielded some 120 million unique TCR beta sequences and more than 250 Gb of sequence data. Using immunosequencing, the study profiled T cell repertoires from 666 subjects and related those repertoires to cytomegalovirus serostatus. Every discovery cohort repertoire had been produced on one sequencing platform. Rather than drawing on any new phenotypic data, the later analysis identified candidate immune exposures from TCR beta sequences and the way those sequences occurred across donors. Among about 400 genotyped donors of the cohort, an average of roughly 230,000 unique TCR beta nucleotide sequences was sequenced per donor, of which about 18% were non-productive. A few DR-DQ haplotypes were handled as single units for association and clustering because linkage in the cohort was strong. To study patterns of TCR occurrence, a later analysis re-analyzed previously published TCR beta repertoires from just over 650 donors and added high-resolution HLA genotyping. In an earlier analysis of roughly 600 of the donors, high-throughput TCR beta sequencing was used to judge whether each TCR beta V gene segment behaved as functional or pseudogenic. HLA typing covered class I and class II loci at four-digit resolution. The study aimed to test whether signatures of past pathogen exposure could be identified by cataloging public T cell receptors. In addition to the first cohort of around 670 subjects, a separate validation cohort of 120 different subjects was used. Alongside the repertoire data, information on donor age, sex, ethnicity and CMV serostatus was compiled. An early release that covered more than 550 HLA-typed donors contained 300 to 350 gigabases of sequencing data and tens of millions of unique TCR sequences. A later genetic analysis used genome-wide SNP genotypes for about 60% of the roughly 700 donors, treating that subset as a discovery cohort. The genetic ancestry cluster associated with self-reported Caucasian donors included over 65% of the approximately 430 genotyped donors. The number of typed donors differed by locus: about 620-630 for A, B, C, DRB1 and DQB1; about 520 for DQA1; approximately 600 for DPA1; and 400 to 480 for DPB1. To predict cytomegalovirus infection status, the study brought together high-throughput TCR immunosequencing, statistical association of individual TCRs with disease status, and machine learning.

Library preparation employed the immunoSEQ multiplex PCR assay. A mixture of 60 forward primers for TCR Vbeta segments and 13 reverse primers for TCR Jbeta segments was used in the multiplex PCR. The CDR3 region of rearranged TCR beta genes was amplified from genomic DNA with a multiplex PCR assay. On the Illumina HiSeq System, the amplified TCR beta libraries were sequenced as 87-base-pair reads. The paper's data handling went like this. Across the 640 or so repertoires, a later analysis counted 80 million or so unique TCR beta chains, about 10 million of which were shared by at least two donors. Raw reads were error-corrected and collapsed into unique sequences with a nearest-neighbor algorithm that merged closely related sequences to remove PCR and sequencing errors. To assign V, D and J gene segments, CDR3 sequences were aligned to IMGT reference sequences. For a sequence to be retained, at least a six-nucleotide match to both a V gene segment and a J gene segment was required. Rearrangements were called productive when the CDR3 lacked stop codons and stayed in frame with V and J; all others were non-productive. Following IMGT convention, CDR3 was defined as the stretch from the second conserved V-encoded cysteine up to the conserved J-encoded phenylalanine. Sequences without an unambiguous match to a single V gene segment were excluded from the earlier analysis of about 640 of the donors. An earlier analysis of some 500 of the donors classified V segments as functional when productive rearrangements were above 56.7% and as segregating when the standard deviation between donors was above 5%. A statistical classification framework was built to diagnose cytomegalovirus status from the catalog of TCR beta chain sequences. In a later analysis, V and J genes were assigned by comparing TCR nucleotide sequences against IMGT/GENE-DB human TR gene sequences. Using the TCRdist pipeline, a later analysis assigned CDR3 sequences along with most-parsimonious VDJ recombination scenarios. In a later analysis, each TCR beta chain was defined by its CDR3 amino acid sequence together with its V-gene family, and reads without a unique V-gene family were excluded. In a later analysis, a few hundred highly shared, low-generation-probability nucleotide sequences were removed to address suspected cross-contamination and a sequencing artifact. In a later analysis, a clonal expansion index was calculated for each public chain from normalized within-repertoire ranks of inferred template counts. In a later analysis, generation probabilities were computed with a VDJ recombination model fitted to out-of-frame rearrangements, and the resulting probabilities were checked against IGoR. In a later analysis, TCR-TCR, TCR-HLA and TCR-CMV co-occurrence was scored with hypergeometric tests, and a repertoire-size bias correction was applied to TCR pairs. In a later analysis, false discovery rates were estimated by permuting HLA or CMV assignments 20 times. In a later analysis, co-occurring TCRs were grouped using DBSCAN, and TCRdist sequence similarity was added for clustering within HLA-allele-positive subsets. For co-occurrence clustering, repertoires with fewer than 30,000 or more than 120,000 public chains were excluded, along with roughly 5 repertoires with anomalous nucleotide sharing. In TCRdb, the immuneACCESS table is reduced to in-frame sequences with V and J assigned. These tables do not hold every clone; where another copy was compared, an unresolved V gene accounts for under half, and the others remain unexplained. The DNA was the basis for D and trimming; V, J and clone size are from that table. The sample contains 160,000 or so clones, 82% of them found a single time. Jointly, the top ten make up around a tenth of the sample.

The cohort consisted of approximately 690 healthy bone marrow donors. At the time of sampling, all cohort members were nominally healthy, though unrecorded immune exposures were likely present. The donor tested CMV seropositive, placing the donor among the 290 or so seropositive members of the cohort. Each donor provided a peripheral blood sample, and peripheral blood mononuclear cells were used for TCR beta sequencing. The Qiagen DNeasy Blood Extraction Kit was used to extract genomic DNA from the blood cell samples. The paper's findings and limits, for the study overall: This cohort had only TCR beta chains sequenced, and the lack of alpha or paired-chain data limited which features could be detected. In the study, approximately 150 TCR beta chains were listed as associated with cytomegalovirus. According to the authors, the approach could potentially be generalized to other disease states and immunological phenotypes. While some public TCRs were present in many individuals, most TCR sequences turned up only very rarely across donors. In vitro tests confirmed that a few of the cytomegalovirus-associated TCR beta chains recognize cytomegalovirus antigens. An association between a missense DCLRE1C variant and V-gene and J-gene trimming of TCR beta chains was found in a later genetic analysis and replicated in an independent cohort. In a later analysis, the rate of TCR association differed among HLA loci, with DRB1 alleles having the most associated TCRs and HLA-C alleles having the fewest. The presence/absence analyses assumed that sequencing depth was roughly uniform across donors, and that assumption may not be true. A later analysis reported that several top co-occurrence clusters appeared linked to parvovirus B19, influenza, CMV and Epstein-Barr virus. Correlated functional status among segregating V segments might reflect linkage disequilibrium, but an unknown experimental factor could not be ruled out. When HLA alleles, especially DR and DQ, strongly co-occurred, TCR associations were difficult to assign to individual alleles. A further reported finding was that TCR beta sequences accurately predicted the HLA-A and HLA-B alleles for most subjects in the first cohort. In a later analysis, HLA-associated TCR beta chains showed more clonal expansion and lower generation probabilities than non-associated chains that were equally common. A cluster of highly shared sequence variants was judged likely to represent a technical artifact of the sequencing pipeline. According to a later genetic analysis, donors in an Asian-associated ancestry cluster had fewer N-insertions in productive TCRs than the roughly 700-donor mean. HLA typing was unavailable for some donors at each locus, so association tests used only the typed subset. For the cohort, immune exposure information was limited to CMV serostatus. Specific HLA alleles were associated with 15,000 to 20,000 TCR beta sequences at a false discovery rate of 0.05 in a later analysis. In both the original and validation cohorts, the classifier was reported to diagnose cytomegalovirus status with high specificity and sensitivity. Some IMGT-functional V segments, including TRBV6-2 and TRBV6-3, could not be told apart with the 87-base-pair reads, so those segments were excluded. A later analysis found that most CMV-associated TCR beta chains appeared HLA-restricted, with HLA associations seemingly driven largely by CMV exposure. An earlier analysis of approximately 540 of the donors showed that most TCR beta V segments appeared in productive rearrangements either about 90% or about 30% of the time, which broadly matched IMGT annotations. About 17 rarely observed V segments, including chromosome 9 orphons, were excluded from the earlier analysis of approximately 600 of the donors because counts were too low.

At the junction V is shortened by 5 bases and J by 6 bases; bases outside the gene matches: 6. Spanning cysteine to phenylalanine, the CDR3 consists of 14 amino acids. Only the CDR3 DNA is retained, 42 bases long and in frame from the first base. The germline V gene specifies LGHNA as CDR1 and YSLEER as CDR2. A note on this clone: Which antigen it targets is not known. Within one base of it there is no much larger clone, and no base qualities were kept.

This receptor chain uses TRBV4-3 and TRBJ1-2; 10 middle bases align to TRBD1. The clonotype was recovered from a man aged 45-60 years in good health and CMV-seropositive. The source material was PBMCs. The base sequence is TGCGCCAGCAGCACACGGACAGGGGGGAATGGCTACACCTTC. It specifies CASSTRTGGNGYTF.